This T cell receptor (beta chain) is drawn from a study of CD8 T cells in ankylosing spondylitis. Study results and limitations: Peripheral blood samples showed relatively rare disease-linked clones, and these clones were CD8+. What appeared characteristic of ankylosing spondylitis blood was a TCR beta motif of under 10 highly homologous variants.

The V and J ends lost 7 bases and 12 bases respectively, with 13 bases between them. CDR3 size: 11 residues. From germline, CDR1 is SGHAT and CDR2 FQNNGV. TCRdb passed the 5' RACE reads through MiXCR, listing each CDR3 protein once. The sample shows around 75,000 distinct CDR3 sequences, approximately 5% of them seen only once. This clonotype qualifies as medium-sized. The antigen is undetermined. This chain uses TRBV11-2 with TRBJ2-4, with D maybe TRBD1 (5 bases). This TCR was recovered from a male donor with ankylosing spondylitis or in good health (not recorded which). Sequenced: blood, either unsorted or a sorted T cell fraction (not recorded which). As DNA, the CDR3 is TGTGCCAGCACGGATGGGGCTAATCAGTACTTC. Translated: CASTDGANQYF.